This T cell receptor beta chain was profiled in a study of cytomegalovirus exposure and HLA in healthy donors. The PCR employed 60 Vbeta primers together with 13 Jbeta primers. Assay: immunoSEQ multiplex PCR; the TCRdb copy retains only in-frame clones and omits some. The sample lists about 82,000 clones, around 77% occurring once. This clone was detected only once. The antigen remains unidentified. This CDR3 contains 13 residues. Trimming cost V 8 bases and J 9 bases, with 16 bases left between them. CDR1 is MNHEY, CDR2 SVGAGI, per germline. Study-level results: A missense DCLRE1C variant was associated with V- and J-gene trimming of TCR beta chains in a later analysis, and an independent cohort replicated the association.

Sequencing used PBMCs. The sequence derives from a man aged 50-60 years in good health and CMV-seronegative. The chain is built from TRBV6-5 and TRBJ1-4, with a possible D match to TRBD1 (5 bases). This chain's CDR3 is CASGATGPKKLFF. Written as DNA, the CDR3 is TGTGCCAGCGGGGCAACCGGGCCGAAAAAACTGTTTTTT.